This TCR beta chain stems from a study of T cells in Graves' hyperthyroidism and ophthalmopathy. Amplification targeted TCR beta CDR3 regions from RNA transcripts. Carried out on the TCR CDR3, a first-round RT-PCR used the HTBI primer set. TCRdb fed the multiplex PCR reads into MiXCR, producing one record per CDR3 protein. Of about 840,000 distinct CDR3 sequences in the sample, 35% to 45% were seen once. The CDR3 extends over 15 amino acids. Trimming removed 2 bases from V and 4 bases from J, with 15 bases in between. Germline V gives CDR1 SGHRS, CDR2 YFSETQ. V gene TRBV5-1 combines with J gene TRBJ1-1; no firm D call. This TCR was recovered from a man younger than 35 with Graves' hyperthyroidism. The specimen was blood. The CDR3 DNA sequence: TGCGCCAGCAGCTTATCGCAGGCTGGATCCACTGAAGCTTTCTTT. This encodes CASSLSQAGSTEAFF.